A selection of T cell receptor beta chains follows, all from one sample in a study of blood T cell repertoires in COVID-19. The assay was immunoSEQ multiplex PCR, and TCRdb's table has in-frame clones only and misses some. The sample includes about 270,000 clones, less than 90% of them seen just once. Sequencing was done on a sample of PBMCs or T cells enriched from blood (not recorded which). The receptors were gathered from a woman aged 45-59 years who had recovered from COVID-19. CDR3s include the opening cysteine and the closing phenylalanine or tryptophan. The D gene is left open where the match is weak. A row's size may be missing; if present it is once, few, many or a size class.

v_gene	j_gene	abundance	d_gene	CDR3aa	CDR3nt
TRBV9	TRBJ2-2	-	TRBD1	CASSPWTGPTGELFF	TGTGCCAGCAGCCCCTGGACAGGGCCCACCGGGGAGCTGTTTTTT
TRBV6-5	TRBJ2-3	-	-	CASRWTASTDTQYF	TGTGCCAGCAGATGGACAGCGAGCACAGATACGCAGTATTTT
TRBV5-1	TRBJ2-2	few	TRBD2	CASSLRTSGRVSGTGELFF	TGCGCCAGCAGCCTCCGAACTAGCGGGAGGGTATCGGGCACCGGGGAGCTGTTTTTT
TRBV6-5	TRBJ2-1	-	TRBD2	CASSTGLAGYNEQFF	TGTGCCAGCAGTACCGGACTAGCGGGCTACAATGAGCAGTTCTTC
TRBV19	TRBJ1-6	-	-	CASSMTRGGNSPLHF	TGTGCCAGTAGTATGACGAGAGGCGGGAATTCACCCCTCCACTTT
TRBV6-5	TRBJ2-2	-	-	CASSRETANTGELFF	TGTGCCAGCAGTCGAGAGACAGCGAACACCGGGGAGCTGTTTTTT
TRBV7-2	TRBJ2-7	once	-	CASSAGVGSREQYF	TGTGCCAGCAGCGCAGGGGTCGGGTCGCGAGAGCAGTACTTC
TRBV9	TRBJ2-6	-	TRBD1	CASSGLTDRGHSGANVLTF	TGTGCCAGCAGCGGACTAACGGACAGGGGGCACTCTGGGGCCAACGTCCTGACTTTC
TRBV7-3	TRBJ2-1	few	-	CASSLRPAGNEQFF	TGTGCCAGCAGCTTACGACCGGCGGGGAATGAGCAGTTCTTC
TRBV7-2	TRBJ1-1	-	-	CASSSRQENTEAFF	TGTGCCAGCAGCTCCCGACAGGAGAACACTGAAGCTTTCTTT
TRBV2	TRBJ1-5	once	-	CASTLQGGNQPQHF	TGTGCCAGCACCTTGCAAGGGGGCAATCAGCCCCAGCATTTT
TRBV10-3	TRBJ1-1	-	-	CAISESTGFMNTEAFF	TGTGCCATCAGTGAGTCAACAGGGTTCATGAACACTGAAGCTTTCTTT
TRBV5-1	TRBJ2-7	-	-	CASSTYGGNEQYF	TGCGCCAGCAGCACCTACGGGGGTAACGAGCAGTACTTC
TRBV10-3	TRBJ1-5	-	-	CAISIQNNQPQHF	TGTGCCATCAGTATCCAGAACAATCAGCCCCAGCATTTT